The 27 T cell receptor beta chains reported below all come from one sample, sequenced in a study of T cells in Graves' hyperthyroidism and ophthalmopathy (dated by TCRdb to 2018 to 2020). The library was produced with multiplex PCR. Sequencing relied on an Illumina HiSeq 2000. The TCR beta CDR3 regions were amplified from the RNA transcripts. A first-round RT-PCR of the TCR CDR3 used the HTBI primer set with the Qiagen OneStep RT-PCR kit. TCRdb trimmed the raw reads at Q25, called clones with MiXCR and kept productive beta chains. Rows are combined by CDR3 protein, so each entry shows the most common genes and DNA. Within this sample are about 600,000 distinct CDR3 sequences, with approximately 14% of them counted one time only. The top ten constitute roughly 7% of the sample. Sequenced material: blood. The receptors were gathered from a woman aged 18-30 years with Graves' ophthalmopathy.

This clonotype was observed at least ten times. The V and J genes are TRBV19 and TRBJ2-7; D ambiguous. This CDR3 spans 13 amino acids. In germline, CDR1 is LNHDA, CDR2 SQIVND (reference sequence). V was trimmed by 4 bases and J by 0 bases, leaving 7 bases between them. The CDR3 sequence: CASSSHGSYEQYF. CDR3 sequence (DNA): TGTGCCAGTAGTAGTCACGGCTCCTACGAGCAGTACTTC.

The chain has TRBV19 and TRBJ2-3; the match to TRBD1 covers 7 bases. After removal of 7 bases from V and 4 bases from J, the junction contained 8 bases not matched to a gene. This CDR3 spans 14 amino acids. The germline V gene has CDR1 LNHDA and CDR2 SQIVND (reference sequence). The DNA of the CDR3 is TGTGCCAGTAATTGGGCAGGGGGTCCAGATACGCAGTATTTT. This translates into CASNWAGGPDTQYF. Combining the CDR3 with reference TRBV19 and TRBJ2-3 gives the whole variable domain DGGITQSPKYLFRKEGQNVTLSCEQNLNHDAMYWYRQDPGQGLRLIYYSQIVNDFQKGDIAEGYSVSREKKESFPLTVTSAQKNPTAFYLCASNWAGGPDTQYFGPGTRLTVL.

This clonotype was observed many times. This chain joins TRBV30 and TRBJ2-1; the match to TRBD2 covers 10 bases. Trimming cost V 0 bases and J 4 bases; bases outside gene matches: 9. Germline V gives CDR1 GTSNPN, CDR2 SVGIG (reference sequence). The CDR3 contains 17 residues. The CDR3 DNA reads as TGTGCCTGGAGTGTAGCGGGAGGGCCAGTGGGTTACAATGAGCAGTTCTTC. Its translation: CAWSVAGGPVGYNEQFF.

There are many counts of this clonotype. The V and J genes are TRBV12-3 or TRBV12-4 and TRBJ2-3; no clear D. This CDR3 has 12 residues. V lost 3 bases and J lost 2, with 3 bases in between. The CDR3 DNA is TGTGCCAGCAGTTTCATCACAGATACGCAGTATTTT. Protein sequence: CASSFITDTQYF.

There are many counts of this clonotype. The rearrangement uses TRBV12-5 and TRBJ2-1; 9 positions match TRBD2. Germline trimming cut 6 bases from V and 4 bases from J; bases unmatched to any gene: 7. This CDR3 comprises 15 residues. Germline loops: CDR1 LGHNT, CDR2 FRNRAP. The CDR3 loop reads CASGFSSGRYNEQFF. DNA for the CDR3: TGTGCTAGTGGGTTCTCGAGCGGGAGGTACAATGAGCAGTTCTTC.

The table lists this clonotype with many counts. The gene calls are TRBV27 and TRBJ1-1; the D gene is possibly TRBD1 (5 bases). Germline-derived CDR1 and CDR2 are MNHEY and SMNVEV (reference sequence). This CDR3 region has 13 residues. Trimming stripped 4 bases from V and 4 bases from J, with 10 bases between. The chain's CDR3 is CASSWKGSTEAFF. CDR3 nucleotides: TGTGCCAGCAGTTGGAAGGGGAGCACTGAAGCTTTCTTT.

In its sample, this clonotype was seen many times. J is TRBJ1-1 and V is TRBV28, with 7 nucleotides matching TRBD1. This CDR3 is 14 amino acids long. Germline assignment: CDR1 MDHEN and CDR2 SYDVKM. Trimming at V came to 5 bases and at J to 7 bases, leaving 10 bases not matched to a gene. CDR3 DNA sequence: TGTGCCAGCAGTCCCCACCAGGGACAGCTTGAAGCTTTCTTT. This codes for CASSPHQGQLEAFF. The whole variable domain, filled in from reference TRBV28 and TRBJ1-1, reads DVKVTQSSRYLVKRTGEKVFLECVQDMDHENMFWYRQDPGLGLRLIYFSYDVKMKEKGDIPEGYSVSREKKERFSLILESASTNQTSMYLCASSPHQGQLEAFFGQGTRLTVV.

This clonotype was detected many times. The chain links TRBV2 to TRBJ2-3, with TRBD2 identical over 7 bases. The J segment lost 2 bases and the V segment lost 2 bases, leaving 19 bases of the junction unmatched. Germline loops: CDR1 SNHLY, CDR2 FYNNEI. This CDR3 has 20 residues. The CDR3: CASSEWGGVRLARDTDTQYF. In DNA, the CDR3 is TGTGCCAGCAGTGAATGGGGGGGAGTGAGACTGGCGAGGGACACAGATACGCAGTATTTT.

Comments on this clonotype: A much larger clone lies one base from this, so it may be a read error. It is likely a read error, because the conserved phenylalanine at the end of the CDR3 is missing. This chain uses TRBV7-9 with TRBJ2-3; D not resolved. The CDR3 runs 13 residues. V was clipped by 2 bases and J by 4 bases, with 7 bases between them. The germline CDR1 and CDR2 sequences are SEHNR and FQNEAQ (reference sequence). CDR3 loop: CASSLSHADTQYL. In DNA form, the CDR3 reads TGTGCCAGCAGCTTAAGTCATGCAGATACGCAGTATCTT.

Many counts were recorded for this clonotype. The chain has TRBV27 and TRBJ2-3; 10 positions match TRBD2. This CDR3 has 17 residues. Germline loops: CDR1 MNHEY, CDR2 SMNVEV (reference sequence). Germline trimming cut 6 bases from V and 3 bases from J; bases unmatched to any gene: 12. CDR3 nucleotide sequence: TGTGCCAGCAGCCCAGGATTCCTAGCGGGAGAGACAGATACGCAGTATTTT. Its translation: CASSPGFLAGETDTQYF.

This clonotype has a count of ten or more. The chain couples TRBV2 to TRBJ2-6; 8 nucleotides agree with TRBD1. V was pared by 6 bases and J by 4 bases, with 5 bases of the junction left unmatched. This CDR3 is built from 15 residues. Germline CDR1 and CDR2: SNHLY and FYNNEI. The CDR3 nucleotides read TGTGCCAGCAGACTGACAGGGGTCGGGGCCAACGTCCTGACTTTC. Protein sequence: CASRLTGVGANVLTF. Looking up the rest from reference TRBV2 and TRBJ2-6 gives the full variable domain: EPEVTQTPSHQVTQMGQEVILRCVPISNHLYFYWYRQILGQKVEFLVSFYNNEISEKSEIFDDQFSVERPDGSNFTLKIRSTKLEDSAMYFCASRLTGVGANVLTFGAGSRLTVL.

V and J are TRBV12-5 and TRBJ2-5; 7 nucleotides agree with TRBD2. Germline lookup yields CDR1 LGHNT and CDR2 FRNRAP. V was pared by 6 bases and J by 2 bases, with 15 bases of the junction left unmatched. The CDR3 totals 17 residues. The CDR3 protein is CASGPRRREVGQETQYF. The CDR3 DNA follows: TGTGCTAGTGGCCCCCGTCGACGGGAGGTTGGTCAAGAGACCCAGTACTTC.

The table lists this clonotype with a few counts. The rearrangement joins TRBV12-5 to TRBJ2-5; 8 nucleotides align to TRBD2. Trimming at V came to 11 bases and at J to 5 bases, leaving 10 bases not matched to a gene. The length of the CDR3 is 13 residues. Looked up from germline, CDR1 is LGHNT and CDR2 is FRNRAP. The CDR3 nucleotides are TGTGCTCGGGACGGGGGGGCCACGGAGACCCAGTACTTC. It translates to CARDGGATETQYF.

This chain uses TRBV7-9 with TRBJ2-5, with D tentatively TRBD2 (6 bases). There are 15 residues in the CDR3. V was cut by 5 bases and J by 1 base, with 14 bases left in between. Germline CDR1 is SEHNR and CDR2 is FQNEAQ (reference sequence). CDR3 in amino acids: CASSPNLAFQETQYF. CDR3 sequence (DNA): TGTGCCAGCAGCCCCAATCTAGCGTTCCAAGAGACCCAGTACTTC.

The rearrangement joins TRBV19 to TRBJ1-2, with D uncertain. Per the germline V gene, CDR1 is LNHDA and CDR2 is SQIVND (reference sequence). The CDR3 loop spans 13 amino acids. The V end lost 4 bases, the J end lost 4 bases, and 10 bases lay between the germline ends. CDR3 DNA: TGTGCCAGTAGTACCGACCGGGTCTATGGCTACACCTTC. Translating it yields CASSTDRVYGYTF.

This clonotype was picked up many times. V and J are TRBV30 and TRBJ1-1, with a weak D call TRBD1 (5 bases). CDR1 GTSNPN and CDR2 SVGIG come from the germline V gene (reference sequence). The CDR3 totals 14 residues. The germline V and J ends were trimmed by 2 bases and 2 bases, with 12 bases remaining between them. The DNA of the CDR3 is TGTGCCTGGAGTTCCCAGGGTTTTAACACTGAAGCTTTCTTT. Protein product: CAWSSQGFNTEAFF.

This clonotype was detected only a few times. This CDR3 is CASSLSKLSRRGNTQYF. The CDR3 DNA reads TGTGCCAGCAGTTTATCGAAATTGTCCCGACGGGGCAATACGCAGTATTTT. The chain recombines TRBV27 with TRBJ2-3; perhaps D is TRBD1 or TRBD2 (5 bases each). Germline CDR1 and CDR2: MNHEY and SMNVEV (reference sequence). V was clipped by 0 bases and J by 7 bases, with 20 bases between them. The CDR3 loop spans 17 amino acids.

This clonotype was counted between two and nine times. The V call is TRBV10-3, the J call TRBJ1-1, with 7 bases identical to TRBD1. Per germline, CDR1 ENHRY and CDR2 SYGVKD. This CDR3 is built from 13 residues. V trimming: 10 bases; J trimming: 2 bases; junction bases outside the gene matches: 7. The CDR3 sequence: CATLPGGNTEAFF. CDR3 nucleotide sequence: TGTGCCACACTTCCAGGGGGAAACACTGAAGCTTTCTTT.

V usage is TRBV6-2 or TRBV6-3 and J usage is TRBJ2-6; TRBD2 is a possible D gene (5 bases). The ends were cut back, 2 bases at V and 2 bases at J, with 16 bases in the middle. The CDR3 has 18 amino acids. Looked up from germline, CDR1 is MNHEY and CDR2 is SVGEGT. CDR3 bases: TGTGCCAGCAGTTACCCAACTGGACTGTCGGCTGGGGCCAACGTCCTGACTTTC. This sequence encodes CASSYPTGLSAGANVLTF.

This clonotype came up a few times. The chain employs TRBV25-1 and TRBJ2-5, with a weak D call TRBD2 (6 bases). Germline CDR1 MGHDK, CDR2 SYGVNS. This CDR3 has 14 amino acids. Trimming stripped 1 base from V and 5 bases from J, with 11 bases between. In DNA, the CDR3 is TGTGCCAGCAGTGAATTTGGCGGAGGGGAGACCCAGTACTTC. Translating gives CASSEFGGGETQYF.

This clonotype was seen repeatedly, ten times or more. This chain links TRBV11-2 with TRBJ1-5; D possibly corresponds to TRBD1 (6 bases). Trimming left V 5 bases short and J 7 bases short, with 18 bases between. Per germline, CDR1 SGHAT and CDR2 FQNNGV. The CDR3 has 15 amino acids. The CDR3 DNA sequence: TGTGCCAGCAGCCCACAGGGATCGCCGCAACAGCCCCAGCATTTT. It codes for CASSPQGSPQQPQHF.

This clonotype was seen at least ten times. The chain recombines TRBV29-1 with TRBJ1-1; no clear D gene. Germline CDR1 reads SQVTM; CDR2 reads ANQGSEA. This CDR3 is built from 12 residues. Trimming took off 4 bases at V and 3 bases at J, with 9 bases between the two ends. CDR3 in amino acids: CSVGELDTEAFF. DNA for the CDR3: TGCAGCGTTGGTGAACTGGACACTGAAGCTTTCTTT.

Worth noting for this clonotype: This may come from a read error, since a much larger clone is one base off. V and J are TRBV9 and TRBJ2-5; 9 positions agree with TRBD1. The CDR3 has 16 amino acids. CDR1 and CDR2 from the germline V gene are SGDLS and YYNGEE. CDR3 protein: CASSLTTGGEWETRYF. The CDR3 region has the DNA TGTGCCAGCAGCCTAACTACAGGGGGCGAGTGGGAGACCCGGTACTTC.

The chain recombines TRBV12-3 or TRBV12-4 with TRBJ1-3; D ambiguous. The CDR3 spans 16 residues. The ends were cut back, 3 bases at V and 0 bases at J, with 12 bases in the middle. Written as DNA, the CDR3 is TGTGCCAGCAGTTTTTTTCGGCGGGTCTCTGGAAACACCATATATTTT. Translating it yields CASSFFRRVSGNTIYF.

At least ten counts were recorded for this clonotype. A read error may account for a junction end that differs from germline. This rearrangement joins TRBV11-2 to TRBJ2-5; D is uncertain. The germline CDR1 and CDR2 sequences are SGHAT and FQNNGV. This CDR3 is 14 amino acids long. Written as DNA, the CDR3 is TGTGCCAGCACCTTACCCGACCAGCCAGTTTCCCAGTACTTC. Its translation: CASTLPDQPVSQYF.

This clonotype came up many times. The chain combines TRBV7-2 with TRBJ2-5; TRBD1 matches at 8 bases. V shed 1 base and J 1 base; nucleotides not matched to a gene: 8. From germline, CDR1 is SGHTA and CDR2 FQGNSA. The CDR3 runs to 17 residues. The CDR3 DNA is TGTGCCAGCAGCTTAGAACGGACAGGGAGTGGCCAAGAGACCCAGTACTTC. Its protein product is CASSLERTGSGQETQYF.

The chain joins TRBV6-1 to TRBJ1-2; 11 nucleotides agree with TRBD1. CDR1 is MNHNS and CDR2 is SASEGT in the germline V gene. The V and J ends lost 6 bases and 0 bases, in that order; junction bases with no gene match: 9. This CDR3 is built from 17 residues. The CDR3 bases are TGTGCCAGCAGAAGGACAGGGGGCCGGTTAGCTAACTATGGCTACACCTTC. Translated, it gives CASRRTGGRLANYGYTF.